These T cell receptor beta chains were read from a single sample in a study of shared clonotypes between healthy human individuals. The method was immunoSEQ multiplex PCR; TCRdb's version includes in-frame clones alone and lacks a portion of them. Of about 330,000 clones in the sample, approximately 79% were seen once. The sequencing sample was made of memory CD4+ T cells sorted from blood. Every receptor here comes from a man aged 30 to 45 in good health. CDR3s include the opening cysteine and the closing phenylalanine or tryptophan. A D gene is named only where the DNA matches it firmly. Size values are once, few and many counts, or a class for expanded clones, and some rows have none.

j_call: TRBJ2-6; v_call: TRBV5-6; clone_size: many; d_call: .; cdr3_aa: CASSLTGAGANVLTF; cdr3_nt: TGTGCCAGCAGCTTGACGGGAGCTGGGGCCAACGTCCTGACTTTC
j_call: TRBJ2-5; v_call: TRBV5-1; clone_size: .; d_call: .; cdr3_aa: CASSLVGGQETQYF; cdr3_nt: TGCGCCAGCAGCTTGGTAGGGGGCCAAGAGACCCAGTACTTC
j_call: TRBJ2-1; v_call: TRBV5-1; clone_size: .; d_call: TRBD2; cdr3_aa: CASSFGRAYEQFF; cdr3_nt: TGCGCCAGCAGCTTCGGGAGGGCCTATGAGCAGTTCTTC
j_call: TRBJ1-2; v_call: TRBV5-3; clone_size: .; d_call: .; cdr3_aa: CARSLVVSSFGYTF; cdr3_nt: TGTGCCAGAAGCTTGGTGGTTTCTAGTTTTGGCTACACCTTC
j_call: TRBJ2-7; v_call: TRBV6-5; clone_size: once; d_call: TRBD2; cdr3_aa: CASRTTAGSSYEQYF; cdr3_nt: TGTGCCAGCAGAACCACAGCGGGAAGCTCCTACGAGCAGTACTTC
j_call: TRBJ2-1; v_call: TRBV20-1; clone_size: .; d_call: .; cdr3_aa: CSATGQSEQFF; cdr3_nt: TGCAGTGCAACAGGCCAAAGTGAGCAGTTCTTC
j_call: TRBJ2-7; v_call: TRBV20-1; clone_size: .; d_call: .; cdr3_aa: CSKGQRYEQYF; cdr3_nt: TGCAGTAAAGGACAGCGATACGAGCAGTACTTC
j_call: TRBJ1-2; v_call: TRBV5-4; clone_size: .; d_call: .; cdr3_aa: CASSPAPGGKNYGYTF; cdr3_nt: TGTGCCAGCAGCCCGGCGCCGGGGGGAAAGAACTATGGCTACACCTTC
j_call: TRBJ1-5; v_call: TRBV21-1; clone_size: few; d_call: .; cdr3_aa: CASSKAWGGGNQPQHF; cdr3_nt: .
j_call: TRBJ1-3; v_call: TRBV6-5; clone_size: .; d_call: .; cdr3_aa: CASSYRRPSSGNTIYF; cdr3_nt: TGTGCCAGCAGTTACCGGCGTCCGAGCTCTGGAAACACCATATATTTT
j_call: TRBJ2-7; v_call: TRBV5-1; clone_size: many; d_call: .; cdr3_aa: CASSLQGRGANEQYF; cdr3_nt: TGCGCCAGCAGCTTACAGGGTAGGGGGGCCAACGAGCAGTACTTC
j_call: TRBJ2-2; v_call: TRBV27; clone_size: few; d_call: TRBD2; cdr3_aa: CASSLLSGRGNTGELFF; cdr3_nt: TGTGCCAGCAGTCTCCTCAGCGGGAGGGGAAACACCGGGGAGCTGTTTTTT
j_call: TRBJ2-2; v_call: TRBV7-6; clone_size: .; d_call: .; cdr3_aa: CASSLTGPEEGELFF; cdr3_nt: TGTGCCAGCAGCTTAACGGGACCTGAGGAGGGGGAGCTGTTTTTT
j_call: TRBJ2-5; v_call: TRBV4-3; clone_size: .; d_call: .; cdr3_aa: CASSPTLRRYQETQYF; cdr3_nt: TGCGCCAGCAGCCCCACGCTTCGAAGGTACCAAGAGACCCAGTACTTC
j_call: TRBJ2-2; v_call: TRBV5-3; clone_size: .; d_call: .; cdr3_aa: CARSWENTGELFF; cdr3_nt: TGTGCCAGAAGCTGGGAGAACACCGGGGAGCTGTTTTTT
j_call: TRBJ1-5; v_call: TRBV6-1; clone_size: .; d_call: .; cdr3_aa: CASSLNREQPQHF; cdr3_nt: TGTGCCAGCAGCCTAAACAGGGAACAGCCCCAGCATTTT
j_call: TRBJ2-3; v_call: TRBV27; clone_size: .; d_call: .; cdr3_aa: CASSFTASVGLDTQYF; cdr3_nt: TGTGCCAGCAGTTTCACGGCTAGCGTAGGATTAGATACGCAGTATTTT
j_call: TRBJ2-7; v_call: TRBV9; clone_size: many; d_call: TRBD1; cdr3_aa: CASSAGTATYEQYF; cdr3_nt: TGTGCCAGCAGCGCTGGGACAGCGACCTACGAGCAGTACTTC
j_call: TRBJ2-5; v_call: TRBV4-3; clone_size: .; d_call: .; cdr3_aa: CASSQLAGQETQYF; cdr3_nt: TGCGCCAGCAGCCAACTGGCGGGACAAGAGACCCAGTACTTC
j_call: TRBJ2-3; v_call: TRBV27; clone_size: .; d_call: .; cdr3_aa: CASSLKGGADTQYF; cdr3_nt: TGTGCCAGCAGTTTAAAGGGCGGTGCAGATACGCAGTATTTT
j_call: TRBJ2-3; v_call: TRBV6-1; clone_size: .; d_call: .; cdr3_aa: CASWQQGQAQYF; cdr3_nt: TGTGCCAGCTGGCAGCAGGGTCAAGCGCAGTATTTT
j_call: TRBJ2-4; v_call: TRBV5-1; clone_size: .; d_call: TRBD2; cdr3_aa: CASSPVAGVAKNIQYF; cdr3_nt: TGCGCCAGCAGCCCTGTGGCGGGGGTAGCCAAAAACATTCAGTACTTC
j_call: TRBJ2-7; v_call: TRBV11-2; clone_size: few; d_call: .; cdr3_aa: CASSPTAGYGEQYF; cdr3_nt: TGTGCCAGCAGCCCCACGGCCGGGTATGGGGAGCAGTACTTC
j_call: TRBJ2-5; v_call: TRBV5-1; clone_size: .; d_call: .; cdr3_aa: CASSLMGPAETQYF; cdr3_nt: TGCGCCAGCAGTTTGATGGGCCCGGCGGAGACCCAGTACTTC
j_call: TRBJ2-7; v_call: TRBV19; clone_size: many; d_call: .; cdr3_aa: CASSRQPSYEQYF; cdr3_nt: TGTGCCAGTAGTCGCCAGCCTTCCTACGAGCAGTACTTC
j_call: TRBJ2-2; v_call: TRBV5-1; clone_size: .; d_call: TRBD1; cdr3_aa: CASCFTTSGTVGELFF; cdr3_nt: TGCGCCAGCTGCTTTACTACCTCCGGGACAGTGGGGGAGCTGTTTTTT
j_call: TRBJ1-2; v_call: TRBV27; clone_size: .; d_call: .; cdr3_aa: CASSGRLYGYTF; cdr3_nt: TGTGCCAGCAGTGGGAGACTCTATGGCTACACCTTC
j_call: TRBJ2-2; v_call: TRBV10-1; clone_size: .; d_call: TRBD1; cdr3_aa: CASSPPGQGTGELFF; cdr3_nt: TGCGCCAGCAGTCCCCCGGGACAGGGGACCGGGGAGCTGTTTTTT
j_call: TRBJ2-5; v_call: TRBV5-6; clone_size: .; d_call: TRBD2; cdr3_aa: CASTTGSASGSQTQYF; cdr3_nt: TGTGCCAGCACCACTGGATCTGCTAGCGGGAGCCAGACCCAGTACTTC
j_call: TRBJ1-5; v_call: TRBV5-6; clone_size: .; d_call: .; cdr3_aa: CASSLAGIGNQPQHF; cdr3_nt: TGTGCCAGCAGCTTGGCAGGTATTGGCAATCAGCCCCAGCATTTT
j_call: TRBJ2-7; v_call: TRBV7-6; clone_size: .; d_call: TRBD2; cdr3_aa: CASSLGGGRVHEQYF; cdr3_nt: TGTGCCAGCAGCTTAGGGGGAGGGAGGGTCCACGAGCAGTACTTC
j_call: TRBJ1-5; v_call: TRBV4-1; clone_size: .; d_call: .; cdr3_aa: CASSQDGVYRDGNQPQHF; cdr3_nt: TGCGCCAGCAGCCAAGATGGAGTCTACAGGGATGGCAATCAGCCCCAGCATTTT
j_call: TRBJ2-1; v_call: TRBV5-5; clone_size: .; d_call: .; cdr3_aa: CASSLGSGLHEQFF; cdr3_nt: TGTGCCAGCAGCTTGGGGTCGGGCTTGCATGAGCAGTTCTTC
j_call: TRBJ1-5; v_call: TRBV5-4; clone_size: .; d_call: .; cdr3_aa: CASSLQPQHF; cdr3_nt: TGTGCCAGCAGCCTTCAGCCCCAGCATTTT
j_call: TRBJ2-7; v_call: TRBV28; clone_size: once; d_call: .; cdr3_aa: CASRLFQGSYEQYF; cdr3_nt: TGTGCCAGCAGACTATTTCAGGGATCCTACGAGCAGTACTTC
j_call: TRBJ2-7; v_call: TRBV7-2; clone_size: .; d_call: TRBD2; cdr3_aa: CASSFPLTSGRGNEQYF; cdr3_nt: TGTGCCAGCAGCTTTCCCTTGACTAGCGGGAGAGGCAACGAGCAGTACTTC
j_call: TRBJ1-6; v_call: TRBV25-1; clone_size: few; d_call: .; cdr3_aa: CASKRGVASPLHF; cdr3_nt: TGTGCCAGCAAAAGGGGGGTAGCTTCACCCCTCCACTTT
j_call: TRBJ2-3; v_call: TRBV4-3; clone_size: once; d_call: .; cdr3_aa: CASSQAANTDTQYF; cdr3_nt: TGCGCCAGCAGCCAAGCGGCAAACACAGATACGCAGTATTTT
j_call: TRBJ2-1; v_call: TRBV5-1; clone_size: .; d_call: TRBD1; cdr3_aa: CASSRDSPFNEQFF; cdr3_nt: TGCGCCAGCAGCCGGGACAGTCCCTTCAATGAGCAGTTCTTC
j_call: TRBJ2-7; v_call: TRBV6-1; clone_size: .; d_call: .; cdr3_aa: CASIGQLIDEQYF; cdr3_nt: TGTGCCAGCATTGGGCAGCTTATCGACGAGCAGTACTTC
j_call: TRBJ2-3; v_call: TRBV6-5; clone_size: few; d_call: .; cdr3_aa: CASTRGGSTDTQYF; cdr3_nt: TGTGCCAGCACCCGAGGGGGGAGCACAGATACGCAGTATTTT
j_call: TRBJ2-3; v_call: TRBV9; clone_size: .; d_call: .; cdr3_aa: CASSVFGGVGTDTQYF; cdr3_nt: TGTGCCAGCAGCGTATTCGGGGGAGTTGGTACAGATACGCAGTATTTT
j_call: TRBJ1-1; v_call: TRBV5-4; clone_size: .; d_call: .; cdr3_aa: CASADLRTGAKNTEAFF; cdr3_nt: TGTGCCAGCGCCGACCTTAGGACCGGGGCTAAGAACACTGAAGCTTTCTTT
j_call: TRBJ2-1; v_call: TRBV7-2; clone_size: .; d_call: .; cdr3_aa: CASSHRWERGAYNEQFF; cdr3_nt: TGTGCCAGCAGCCATCGGTGGGAGCGAGGAGCCTACAATGAGCAGTTCTTC
j_call: TRBJ2-2; v_call: TRBV5-1; clone_size: .; d_call: TRBD2; cdr3_aa: CASSLEGLALTGELFF; cdr3_nt: TGCGCCAGCAGCTTGGAGGGACTAGCGCTCACCGGGGAGCTGTTTTTT
j_call: TRBJ1-2; v_call: TRBV5-8; clone_size: .; d_call: .; cdr3_aa: CASSRRSYGYTF; cdr3_nt: TGTGCCAGCAGCCGACGATCTTATGGCTACACCTTC
j_call: TRBJ1-2; v_call: TRBV9; clone_size: .; d_call: TRBD1; cdr3_aa: CASSASSTGRQGGYTF; cdr3_nt: TGTGCCAGCAGCGCTTCCTCGACAGGGCGGCAAGGTGGCTACACCTTC
j_call: TRBJ2-5; v_call: TRBV4-2; clone_size: .; d_call: .; cdr3_aa: CASSQVGKETQYF; cdr3_nt: TGTGCCAGCAGCCAAGTCGGGAAGGAGACCCAGTACTTC
j_call: TRBJ1-3; v_call: TRBV6-5; clone_size: .; d_call: TRBD1; cdr3_aa: CASSGRQGSGNTIYF; cdr3_nt: TGTGCCAGCAGTGGCAGACAGGGCTCTGGAAACACCATATATTTT
j_call: TRBJ2-7; v_call: TRBV18; clone_size: .; d_call: .; cdr3_aa: CASSPSPGSYEQYF; cdr3_nt: TGTGCCAGCTCACCATCACCGGGATCCTACGAGCAGTACTTC
j_call: TRBJ1-5; v_call: TRBV7-2; clone_size: .; d_call: TRBD1; cdr3_aa: CASSLDRGSYQPQHF; cdr3_nt: TGTGCCAGCAGCTTAGACAGGGGAAGTTATCAGCCCCAGCATTTT
j_call: TRBJ2-3; v_call: TRBV7-2; clone_size: .; d_call: .; cdr3_aa: CASSFGYTQYF; cdr3_nt: TGTGCCAGCAGCTTCGGTTATACGCAGTATTTT
j_call: TRBJ1-5; v_call: TRBV19; clone_size: few; d_call: TRBD1; cdr3_aa: CARGTGGGQPQHF; cdr3_nt: TGTGCCAGAGGGACAGGGGGAGGGCAGCCCCAGCATTTT
j_call: TRBJ1-1; v_call: TRBV7-9; clone_size: .; d_call: .; cdr3_aa: CASSLTGVDTEAFF; cdr3_nt: TGTGCCAGCAGCCTTACGGGAGTTGACACTGAAGCTTTCTTT